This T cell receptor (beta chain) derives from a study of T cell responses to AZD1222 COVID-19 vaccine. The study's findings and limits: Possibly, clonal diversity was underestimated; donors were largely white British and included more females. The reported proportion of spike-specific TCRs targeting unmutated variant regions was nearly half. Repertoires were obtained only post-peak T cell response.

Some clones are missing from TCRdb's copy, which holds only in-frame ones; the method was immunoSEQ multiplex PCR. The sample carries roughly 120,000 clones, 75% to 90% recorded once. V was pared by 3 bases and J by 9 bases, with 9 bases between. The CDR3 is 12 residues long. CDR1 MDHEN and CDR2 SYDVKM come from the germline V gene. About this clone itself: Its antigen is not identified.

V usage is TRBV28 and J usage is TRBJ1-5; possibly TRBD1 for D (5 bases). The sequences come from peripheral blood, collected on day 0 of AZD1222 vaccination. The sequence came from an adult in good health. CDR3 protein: CASSFSGGPQHF. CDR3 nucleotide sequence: TGTGCCAGCAGTTTTTCGGGGGGGCCCCAGCATTTT.